The present T cell receptor (beta chain) was sequenced within a study of early T cells in non-severe SARS-CoV-2 infection. Background on the study: The authors sequenced bulk RNA from unsorted whole blood, leaving chains unpaired.

Germline-derived CDR1 and CDR2 are SGHTA and FQGNSA. The CDR3 contains 13 residues. Trimming pared 5 bases from V and 5 bases from J, leaving 12 bases between. TCRdb analysed the 5' RACE reads with MiXCR anew, one entry per CDR3 protein. The sample holds tens of thousands of distinct CDR3 sequences; 9.9% are singletons and the top ten take around 12%. This clonotype was observed a handful of times. Sequenced sample: whole blood. The sequence was collected from an adult who was a healthcare worker with PCR-confirmed SARS-CoV-2 infection or an uninfected control (not recorded which). This chain uses TRBV7-2 with TRBJ1-2, with unresolved D. As DNA, the CDR3 is TGTGCCAGCAGCCCAGACTTAGTTTATGGCTACACCTTC. The encoded protein is CASSPDLVYGYTF.